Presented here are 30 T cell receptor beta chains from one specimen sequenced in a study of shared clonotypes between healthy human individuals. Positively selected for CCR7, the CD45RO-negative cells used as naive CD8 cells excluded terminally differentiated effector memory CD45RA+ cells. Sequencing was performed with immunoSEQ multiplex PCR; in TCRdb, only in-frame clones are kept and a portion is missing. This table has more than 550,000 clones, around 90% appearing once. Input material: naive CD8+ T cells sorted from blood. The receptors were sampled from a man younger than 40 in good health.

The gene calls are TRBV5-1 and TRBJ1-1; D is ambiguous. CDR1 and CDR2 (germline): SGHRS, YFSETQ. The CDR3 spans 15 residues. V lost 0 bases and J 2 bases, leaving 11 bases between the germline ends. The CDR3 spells CASSLDETVNTEAFF. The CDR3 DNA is TGCGCCAGCAGCTTGGACGAAACGGTTAACACTGAAGCTTTCTTT.

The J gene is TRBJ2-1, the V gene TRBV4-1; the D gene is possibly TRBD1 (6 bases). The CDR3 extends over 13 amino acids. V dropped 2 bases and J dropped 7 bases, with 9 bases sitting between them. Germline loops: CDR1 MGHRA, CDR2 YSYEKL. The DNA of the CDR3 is TGCGCCAGCAGCCAAAAACAGGGAAATGAGCAGTTCTTC. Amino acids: CASSQKQGNEQFF.

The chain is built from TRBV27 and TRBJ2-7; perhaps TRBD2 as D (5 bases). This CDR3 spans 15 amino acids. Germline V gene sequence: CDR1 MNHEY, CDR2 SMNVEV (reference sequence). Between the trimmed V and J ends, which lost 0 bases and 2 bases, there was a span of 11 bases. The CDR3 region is CASSLSRTGTYEQYF. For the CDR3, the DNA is TGTGCCAGCAGTTTATCGAGGACTGGCACCTACGAGCAGTACTTC.

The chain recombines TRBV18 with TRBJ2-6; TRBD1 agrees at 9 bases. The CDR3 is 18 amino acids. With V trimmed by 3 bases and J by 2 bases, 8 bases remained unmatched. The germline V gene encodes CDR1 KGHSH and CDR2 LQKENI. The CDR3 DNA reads TGTGCCAGCTCACCCACCGGGACAGGGAATACTGGGGCCAACGTCCTGACTTTC. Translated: CASSPTGTGNTGANVLTF.

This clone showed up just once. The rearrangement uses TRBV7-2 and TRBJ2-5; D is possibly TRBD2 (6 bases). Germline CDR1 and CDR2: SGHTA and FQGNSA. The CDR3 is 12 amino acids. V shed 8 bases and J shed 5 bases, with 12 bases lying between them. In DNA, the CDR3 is TGTGCCAGCCAGCGGGTAGCGGAGACCCAGTACTTC. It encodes CASQRVAETQYF.

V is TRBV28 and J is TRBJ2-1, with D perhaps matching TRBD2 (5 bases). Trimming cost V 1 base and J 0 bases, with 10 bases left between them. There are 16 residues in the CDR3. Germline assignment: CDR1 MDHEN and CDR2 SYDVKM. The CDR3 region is CASSLLAPSSYNEQFF. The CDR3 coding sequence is TGTGCCAGCAGTTTATTAGCGCCAAGCTCCTACAATGAGCAGTTCTTC.

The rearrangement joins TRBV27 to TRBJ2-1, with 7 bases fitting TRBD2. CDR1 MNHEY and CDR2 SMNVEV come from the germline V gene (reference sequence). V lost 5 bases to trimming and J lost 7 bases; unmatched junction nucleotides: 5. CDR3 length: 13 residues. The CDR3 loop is CASSPGLVNEQFF. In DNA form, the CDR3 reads TGTGCCAGCAGTCCCGGACTAGTTAATGAGCAGTTCTTC.

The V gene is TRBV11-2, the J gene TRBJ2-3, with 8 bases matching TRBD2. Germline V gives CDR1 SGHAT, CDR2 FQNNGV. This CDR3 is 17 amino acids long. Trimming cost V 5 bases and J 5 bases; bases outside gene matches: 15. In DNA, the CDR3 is TGTGCCAGCAGCCGTCGCCCCTCACTAGCGGCTCGAGATACGCAGTATTTT. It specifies CASSRRPSLAARDTQYF.

CDR3: CSAVTSGGMYEQYF. The CDR3 DNA is TGCAGCGCCGTGACTAGCGGGGGAATGTACGAGCAGTACTTC. The rearrangement joins TRBV29-1 to TRBJ2-7, with TRBD2 identical over 12 bases. V was pared by 7 bases and J by 4 bases, with 8 bases of the junction left unmatched. Germline V gives CDR1 SQVTM, CDR2 ANQGSEA. This CDR3 is 14 amino acids long.

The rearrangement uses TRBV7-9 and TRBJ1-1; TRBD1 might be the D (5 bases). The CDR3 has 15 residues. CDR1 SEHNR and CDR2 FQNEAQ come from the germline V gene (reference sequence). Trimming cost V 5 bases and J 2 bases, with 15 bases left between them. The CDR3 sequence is CASSRGYGLNTEAFF. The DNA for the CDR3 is TGTGCCAGCAGCAGGGGTTATGGGTTAAACACTGAAGCTTTCTTT.

The CDR3 sequence: CASSMGKQYQETQYF. DNA of the CDR3: TGTGCCAGCAGCATGGGAAAACAGTACCAAGAGACCCAGTACTTC. The V and J genes are TRBV5-4 and TRBJ2-5; D is unclear. Germline V gives CDR1 SGHNT, CDR2 YYREEE (reference sequence). V dropped 4 bases and J dropped 0 bases, with 13 bases sitting between them. The CDR3 spans 15 residues.

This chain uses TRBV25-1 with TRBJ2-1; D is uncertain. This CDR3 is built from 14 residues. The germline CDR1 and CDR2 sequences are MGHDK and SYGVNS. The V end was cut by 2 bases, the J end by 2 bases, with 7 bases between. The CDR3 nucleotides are TGTGCCAGCAGTGAACCCTGGACCTACAATGAGCAGTTCTTC. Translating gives CASSEPWTYNEQFF.

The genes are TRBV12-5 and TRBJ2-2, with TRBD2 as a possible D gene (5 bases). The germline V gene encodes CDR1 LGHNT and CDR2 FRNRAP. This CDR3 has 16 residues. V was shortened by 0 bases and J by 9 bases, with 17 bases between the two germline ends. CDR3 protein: CASGLVQSGRHRELFF. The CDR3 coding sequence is TGTGCTAGTGGTTTGGTACAAAGCGGCCGTCACCGGGAGCTGTTTTTT.

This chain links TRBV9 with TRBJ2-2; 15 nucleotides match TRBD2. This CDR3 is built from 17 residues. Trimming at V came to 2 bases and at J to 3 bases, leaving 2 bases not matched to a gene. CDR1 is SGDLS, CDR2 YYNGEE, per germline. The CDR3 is CASSVGLAGGYTGELFF. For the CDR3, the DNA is TGTGCCAGCAGCGTCGGACTAGCGGGAGGGTACACCGGGGAGCTGTTTTTT.

CDR3 region: CALRGELNTEAFF. CDR3 DNA sequence: TGTGCCTTAAGGGGGGAGCTGAACACTGAAGCTTTCTTT. The chain joins TRBV2 to TRBJ1-1; weak D call: TRBD1 (6 bases). Germline CDR1 is SNHLY and CDR2 is FYNNEI. V lost 11 bases to trimming and J lost 0 bases, with 13 bases between them. The CDR3 has 13 residues.

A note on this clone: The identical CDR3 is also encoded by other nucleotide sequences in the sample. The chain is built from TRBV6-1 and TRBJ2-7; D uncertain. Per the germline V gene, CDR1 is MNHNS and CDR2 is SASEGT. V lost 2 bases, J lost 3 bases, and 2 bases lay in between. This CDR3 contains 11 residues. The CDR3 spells CASSEFYEQYF. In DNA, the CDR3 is TGTGCCAGCAGTGAATTCTACGAGCAGTACTTC.

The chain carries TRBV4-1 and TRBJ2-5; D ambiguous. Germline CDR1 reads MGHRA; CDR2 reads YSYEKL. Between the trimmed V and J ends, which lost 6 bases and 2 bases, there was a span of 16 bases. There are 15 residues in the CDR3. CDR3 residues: CASRANGQTQETQYF. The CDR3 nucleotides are TGCGCCAGCAGAGCCAATGGGCAGACACAAGAGACCCAGTACTTC.

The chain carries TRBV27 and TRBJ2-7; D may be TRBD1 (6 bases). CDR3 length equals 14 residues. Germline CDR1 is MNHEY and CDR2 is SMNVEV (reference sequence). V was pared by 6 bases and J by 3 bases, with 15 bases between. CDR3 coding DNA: TGTGCCAGCAGACATAACCGGGACAACTACGAGCAGTACTTC. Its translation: CASRHNRDNYEQYF.

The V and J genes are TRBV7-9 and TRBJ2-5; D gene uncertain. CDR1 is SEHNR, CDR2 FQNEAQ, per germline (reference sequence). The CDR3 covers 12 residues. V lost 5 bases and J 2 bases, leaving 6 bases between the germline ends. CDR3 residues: CASSLQQETQYF. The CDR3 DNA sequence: TGTGCCAGCAGCCTCCAACAAGAGACCCAGTACTTC. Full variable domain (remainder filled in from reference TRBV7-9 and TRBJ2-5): DTGVSQNPRHKITKRGQNVTFRCDPISEHNRLYWYRQTLGQGPEFLTYFQNEAQLEKSRLLSDRFSAERPKGSFSTLEIQRTEQGDSAMYLCASSLQQETQYFGPGTRLLVL.

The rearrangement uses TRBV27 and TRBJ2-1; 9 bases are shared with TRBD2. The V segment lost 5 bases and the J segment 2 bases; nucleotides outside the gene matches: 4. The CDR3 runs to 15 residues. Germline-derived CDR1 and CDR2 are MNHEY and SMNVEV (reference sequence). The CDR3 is CASSIAGVPYNEQFF. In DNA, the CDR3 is TGTGCCAGCAGTATAGCGGGAGTTCCCTACAATGAGCAGTTCTTC.

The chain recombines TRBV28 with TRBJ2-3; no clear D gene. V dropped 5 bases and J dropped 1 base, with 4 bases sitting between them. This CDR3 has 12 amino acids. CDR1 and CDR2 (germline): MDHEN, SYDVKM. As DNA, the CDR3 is TGTGCCAGCAGTGGGGGCACAGATACGCAGTATTTT. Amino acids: CASSGGTDTQYF.

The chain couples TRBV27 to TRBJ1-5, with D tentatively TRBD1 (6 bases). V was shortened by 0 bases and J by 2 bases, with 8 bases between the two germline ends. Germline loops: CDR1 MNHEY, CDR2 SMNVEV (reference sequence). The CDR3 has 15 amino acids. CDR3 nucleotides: TGTGCCAGCAGTTTATCTGGGGGCCGCAATCAGCCCCAGCATTTT. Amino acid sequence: CASSLSGGRNQPQHF.

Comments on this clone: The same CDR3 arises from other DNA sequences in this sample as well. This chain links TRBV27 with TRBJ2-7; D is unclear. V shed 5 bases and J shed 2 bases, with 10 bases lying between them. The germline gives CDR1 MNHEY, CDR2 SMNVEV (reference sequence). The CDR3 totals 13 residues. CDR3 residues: CASSLKATYEQYF. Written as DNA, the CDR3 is TGTGCCAGCAGTCTCAAGGCCACCTACGAGCAGTACTTC.

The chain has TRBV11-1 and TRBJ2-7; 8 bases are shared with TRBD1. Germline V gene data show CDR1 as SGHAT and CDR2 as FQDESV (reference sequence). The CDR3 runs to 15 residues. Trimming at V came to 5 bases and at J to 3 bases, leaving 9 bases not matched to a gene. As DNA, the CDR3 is TGTGCCAGCAGCCCGAGGGACAGGACCTACTACGAGCAGTACTTC. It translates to CASSPRDRTYYEQYF.

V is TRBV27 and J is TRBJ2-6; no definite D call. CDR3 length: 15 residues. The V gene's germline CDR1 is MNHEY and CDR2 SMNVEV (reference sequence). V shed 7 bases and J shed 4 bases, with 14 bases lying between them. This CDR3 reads CASKRSLDGANVLTF. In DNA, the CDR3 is TGTGCCAGCAAAAGATCTCTGGACGGGGCCAACGTCCTGACTTTC.

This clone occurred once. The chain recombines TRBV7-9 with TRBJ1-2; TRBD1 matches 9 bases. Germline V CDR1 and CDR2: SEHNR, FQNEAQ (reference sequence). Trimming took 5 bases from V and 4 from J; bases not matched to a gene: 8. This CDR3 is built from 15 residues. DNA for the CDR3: TGTGCCAGCAGCGGGGGGACAGGGAGAACCTATGGCTACACCTTC. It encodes CASSGGTGRTYGYTF. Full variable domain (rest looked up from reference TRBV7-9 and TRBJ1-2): DTGVSQNPRHKITKRGQNVTFRCDPISEHNRLYWYRQTLGQGPEFLTYFQNEAQLEKSRLLSDRFSAERPKGSFSTLEIQRTEQGDSAMYLCASSGGTGRTYGYTFGSGTRLTVV.

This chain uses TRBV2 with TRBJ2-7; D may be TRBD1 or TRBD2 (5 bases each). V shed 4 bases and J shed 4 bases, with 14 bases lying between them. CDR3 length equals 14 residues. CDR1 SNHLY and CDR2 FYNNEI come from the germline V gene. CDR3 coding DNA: TGTGCCAGCAGTGTCGCGGTAGGGACGTACGAGCAGTACTTC. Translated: CASSVAVGTYEQYF.

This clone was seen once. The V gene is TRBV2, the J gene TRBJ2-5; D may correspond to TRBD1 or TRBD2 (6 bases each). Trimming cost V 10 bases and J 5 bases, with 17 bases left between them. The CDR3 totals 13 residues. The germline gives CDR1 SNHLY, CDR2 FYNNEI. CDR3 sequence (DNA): TGTGCCATTCCGGAGGGGGGTAGGGAGACCCAGTACTTC. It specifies CAIPEGGRETQYF. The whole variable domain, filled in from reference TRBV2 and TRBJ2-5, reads EPEVTQTPSHQVTQMGQEVILRCVPISNHLYFYWYRQILGQKVEFLVSFYNNEISEKSEIFDDQFSVERPDGSNFTLKIRSTKLEDSAMYFCAIPEGGRETQYFGPGTRLLVL.

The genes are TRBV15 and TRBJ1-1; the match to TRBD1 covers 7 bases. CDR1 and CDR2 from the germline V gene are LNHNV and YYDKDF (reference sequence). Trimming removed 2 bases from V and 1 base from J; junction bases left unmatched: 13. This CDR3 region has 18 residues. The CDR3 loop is CATSRLRQGPNPNTEAFF. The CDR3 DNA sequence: TGTGCCACCAGCAGATTAAGACAGGGACCTAATCCGAACACTGAAGCTTTCTTT.

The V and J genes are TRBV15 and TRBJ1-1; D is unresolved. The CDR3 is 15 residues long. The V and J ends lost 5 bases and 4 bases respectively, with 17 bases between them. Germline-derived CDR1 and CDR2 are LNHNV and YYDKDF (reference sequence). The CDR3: CATSPKVGRPTEAFF. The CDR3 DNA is TGTGCCACCAGCCCCAAGGTGGGCAGACCCACTGAAGCTTTCTTT.